These 10 T cell receptor beta chains came from one sample sequenced in a study of blood T cells in healthy people across ages. Primers used in a second PCR of roughly 7 to 12 cycles were a sample-barcoded 5' primer and a J-beta primer mix. TCRdb itself ran the 5' RACE reads through MiXCR, one entry per CDR3 protein. Found here are about 1.6 million distinct CDR3 sequences, roughly 30% of them singletons; the top ten hold over 9%. Specimen: blood. These receptors all stem from a woman aged 30 to 39 in good health.

Concerning this clonotype itself: A read error may produce the germline difference seen at one junction end. The chain uses TRBV6-1 and TRBJ2-1, with 8 bases that match TRBD2. The CDR3 runs 15 residues. The germline V gene encodes CDR1 MNHNS and CDR2 SASEGT. The CDR3 sequence: CASKKRESSYNEQFF. The CDR3 DNA follows: TGTGCCAGCAAGAAGCGGGAGAGCTCCTACAACGAGCAGTTCTTC.

J is TRBJ2-4 and V is TRBV9; D gene ambiguous. The J call may be mistaken, given a closer DNA end match to TRBJ2-7. The CDR3 consists of 15 residues. Germline lookup yields CDR1 SGDLS and CDR2 YYNGEE. The CDR3 sequence is CASSVAGPSYNEQYF. DNA for the CDR3: TGTGCCAGCAGCGTAGCCGGACCATCCTACAACGAGCAGTACTTC.

This chain connects TRBV7-9 to TRBJ2-3; 9 positions match TRBD2. The CDR3 totals 14 residues. The junction had 3 bases not matched to a gene; V was cut back by 4 bases and J by 4 bases. Germline CDR1 reads SEHNR; CDR2 reads FQNEAQ (reference sequence). The CDR3 bases are TGTGCCAGCAGCTCTCTAGCGGGACCAGATACGCAGTATTTT. This gives the protein CASSSLAGPDTQYF.

CDR3 in DNA: TGTGCCAGCAGTCCAAATACGGGACTCGGGCGGGGCGAGCAGTACTTC. Translation gives CASSPNTGLGRGEQYF. The chain is built from TRBV7-9 and TRBJ2-7, with D perhaps TRBD2 (6 bases). The germline V gene encodes CDR1 SEHNR and CDR2 FQNEAQ (reference sequence). The CDR3 is 16 residues long. Trimming removed 6 bases from V and 6 bases from J, with 24 bases in between.

V gene TRBV4-1 combines with J gene TRBJ2-1; a possible D gene is TRBD2 (5 bases). Germline values: CDR1 MGHRA, CDR2 YSYEKL. V lost 4 bases, J lost 12 bases, and 16 bases lay in between. This CDR3 comprises 13 residues. The CDR3 sequence is CASSPLLAGGQFF. In DNA form, the CDR3 reads TGCGCCAGCAGCCCTCTTCTAGCCGGAGGGCAGTTCTTC.

In its sample, this clonotype was seen a few times. The genes are TRBV11-1 and TRBJ2-5, with TRBD1 matching 9 bases. Germline trimming cut 4 bases from V and 5 bases from J; bases unmatched to any gene: 8. Germline V gene lookup returns CDR1 SGHAT and CDR2 FQDESV (reference sequence). The CDR3 is made up of 15 amino acids. The CDR3 DNA is TGTGCCAGCAGCTCCCGGGACAGGGCCTTGGAGACCCAGTACTTC. Amino acids: CASSSRDRALETQYF.

This rearrangement joins TRBV28 to TRBJ2-7; TRBD1 matches 9 bases. Germline CDR1 is MDHEN and CDR2 is SYDVKM. Trimming removed 5 bases from V and 3 bases from J; junction bases left unmatched: 11. The CDR3 covers 16 residues. The CDR3 nucleotides read TGTGCCAGCAGTCCTACCAAGTGGGGACAGGGCTACGAGCAGTACTTC. Amino acid sequence: CASSPTKWGQGYEQYF.

The rearrangement uses TRBV7-9 and TRBJ2-5; 9 positions match TRBD1. This CDR3 contains 19 residues. Trimming took 6 bases from V and 0 from J; bases not matched to a gene: 17. Germline CDR1 SEHNR, CDR2 FQNEAQ (reference sequence). The CDR3 spells CASRRGTGRGVGYQETQYF. The CDR3, as DNA: TGTGCCAGCAGGCGTGGGACAGGGAGAGGGGTAGGCTACCAAGAGACCCAGTACTTC.

This chain joins TRBV19 and TRBJ2-1; D is undetermined. V lost 0 bases, J lost 4 bases, and 10 bases lay in between. Germline V gene sequence: CDR1 LNHDA, CDR2 SQIVND (reference sequence). CDR3 size: 15 residues. DNA of the CDR3: TGTGCCAGTAGTATAGATGGGCTAGGGTACAATGAGCAGTTCTTC. Protein: CASSIDGLGYNEQFF.

Many counts were recorded for this clonotype. The chain employs TRBV12-3 or TRBV12-4 and TRBJ2-7; D is unresolved. The V gene lost 3 bases and the J gene lost 2 bases, with 5 bases spanning the gap. This CDR3 is 12 amino acids long. CDR3 DNA sequence: TGTGCCAGCAGTTTTATCACCTACGAGCAGTACTTC. This gives the protein CASSFITYEQYF.